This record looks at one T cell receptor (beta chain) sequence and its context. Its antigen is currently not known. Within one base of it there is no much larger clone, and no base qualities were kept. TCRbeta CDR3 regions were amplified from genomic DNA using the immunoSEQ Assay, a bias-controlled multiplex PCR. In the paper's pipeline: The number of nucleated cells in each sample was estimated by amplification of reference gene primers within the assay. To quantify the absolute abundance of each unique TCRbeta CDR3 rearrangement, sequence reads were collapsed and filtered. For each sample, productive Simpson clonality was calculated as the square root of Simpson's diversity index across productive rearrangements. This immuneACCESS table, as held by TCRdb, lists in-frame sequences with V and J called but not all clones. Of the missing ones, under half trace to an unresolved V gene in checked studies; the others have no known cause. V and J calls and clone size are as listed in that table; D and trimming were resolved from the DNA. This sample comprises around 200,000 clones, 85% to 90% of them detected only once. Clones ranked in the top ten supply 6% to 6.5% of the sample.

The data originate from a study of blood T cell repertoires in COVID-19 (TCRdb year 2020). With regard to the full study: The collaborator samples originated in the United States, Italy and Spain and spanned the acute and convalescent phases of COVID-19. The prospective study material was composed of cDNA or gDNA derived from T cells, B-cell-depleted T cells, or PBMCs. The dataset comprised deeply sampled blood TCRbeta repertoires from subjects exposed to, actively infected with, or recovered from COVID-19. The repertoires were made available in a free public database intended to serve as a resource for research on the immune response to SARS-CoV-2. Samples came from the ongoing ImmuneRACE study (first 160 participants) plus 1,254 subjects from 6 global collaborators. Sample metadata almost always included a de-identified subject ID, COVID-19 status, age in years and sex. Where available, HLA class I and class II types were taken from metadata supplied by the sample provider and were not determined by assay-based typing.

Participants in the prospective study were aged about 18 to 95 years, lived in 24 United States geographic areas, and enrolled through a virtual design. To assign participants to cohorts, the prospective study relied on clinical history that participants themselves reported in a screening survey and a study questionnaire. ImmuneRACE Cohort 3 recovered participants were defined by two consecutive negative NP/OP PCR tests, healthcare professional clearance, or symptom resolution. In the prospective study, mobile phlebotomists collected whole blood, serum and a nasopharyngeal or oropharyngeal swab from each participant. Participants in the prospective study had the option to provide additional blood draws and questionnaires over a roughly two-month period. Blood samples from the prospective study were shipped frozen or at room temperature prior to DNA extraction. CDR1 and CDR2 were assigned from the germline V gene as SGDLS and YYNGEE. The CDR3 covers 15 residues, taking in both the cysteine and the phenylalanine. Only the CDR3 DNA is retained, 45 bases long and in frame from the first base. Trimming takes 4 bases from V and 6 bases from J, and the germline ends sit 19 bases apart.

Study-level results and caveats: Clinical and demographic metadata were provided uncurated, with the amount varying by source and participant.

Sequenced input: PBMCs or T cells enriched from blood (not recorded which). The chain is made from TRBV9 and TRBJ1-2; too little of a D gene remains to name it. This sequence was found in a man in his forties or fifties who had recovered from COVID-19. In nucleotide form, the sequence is TGTGCCAGCAGCAAGCGAAGGCCAGAGATGGATGGCTACACCTTC. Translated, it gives CASSKRRPEMDGYTF.